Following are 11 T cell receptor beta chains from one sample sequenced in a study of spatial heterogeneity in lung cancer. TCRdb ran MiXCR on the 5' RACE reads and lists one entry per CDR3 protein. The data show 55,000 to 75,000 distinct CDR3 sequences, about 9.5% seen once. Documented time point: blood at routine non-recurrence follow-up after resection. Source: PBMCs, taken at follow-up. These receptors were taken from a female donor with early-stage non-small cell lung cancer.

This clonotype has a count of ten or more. The CDR3 nucleotides are TGTGCCAGCAACCTGGGACTAGTTAGTTCCTACGAGCAGTACTTC. This gives the protein CASNLGLVSSYEQYF. This chain joins TRBV12-3 or TRBV12-4 and TRBJ2-7, with 8 bases lining up with TRBD2. There are 15 residues in the CDR3. After removal of 7 bases from V and 1 base from J, the junction contained 9 bases not matched to a gene.

CDR3 in amino acids: CAIRTAPYNEQFF. DNA for the CDR3: TGTGCTATAAGGACAGCTCCCTACAATGAGCAGTTCTTC. The chain joins TRBV6-2 or TRBV6-3 to TRBJ2-1; weak D call: TRBD1 (6 bases). Germline V lookup: CDR1 MNHEY, CDR2 SVGEGT. The CDR3 sequence is 13 residues long.

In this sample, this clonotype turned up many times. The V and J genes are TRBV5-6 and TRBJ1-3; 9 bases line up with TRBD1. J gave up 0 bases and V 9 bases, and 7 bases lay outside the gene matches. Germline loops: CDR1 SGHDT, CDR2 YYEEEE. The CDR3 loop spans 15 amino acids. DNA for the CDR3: TGTGCCACGCCGGGACAGGGCCTCTCTGGAAACACCATATATTTT. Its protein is CATPGQGLSGNTIYF.

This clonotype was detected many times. This CDR3 reads CSRLRYEQYF. CDR3 DNA sequence: TGCAGTCGACTCCGCTACGAGCAGTACTTC. The V gene is TRBV20-1, the J gene TRBJ2-7, with D unclear. Germline assignment: CDR1 DFQATT and CDR2 SNEGSKA (reference sequence). The CDR3 length is 10 residues. Between the trimmed V and J ends, which lost 8 bases and 3 bases, there was a span of 8 bases.

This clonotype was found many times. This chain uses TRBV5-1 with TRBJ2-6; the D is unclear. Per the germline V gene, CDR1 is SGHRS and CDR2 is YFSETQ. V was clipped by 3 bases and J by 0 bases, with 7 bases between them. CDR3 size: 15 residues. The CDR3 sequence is CASSSDTSGANVLTF. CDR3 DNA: TGCGCCAGCAGCTCCGACACCTCTGGGGCCAACGTCCTGACTTTC.

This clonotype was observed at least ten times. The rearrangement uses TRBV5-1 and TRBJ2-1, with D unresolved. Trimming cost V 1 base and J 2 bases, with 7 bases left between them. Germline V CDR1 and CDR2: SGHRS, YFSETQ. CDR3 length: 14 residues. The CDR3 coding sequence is TGCGCCAGCAGCTTGTACCTCACCTACAATGAGCAGTTCTTC. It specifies CASSLYLTYNEQFF.

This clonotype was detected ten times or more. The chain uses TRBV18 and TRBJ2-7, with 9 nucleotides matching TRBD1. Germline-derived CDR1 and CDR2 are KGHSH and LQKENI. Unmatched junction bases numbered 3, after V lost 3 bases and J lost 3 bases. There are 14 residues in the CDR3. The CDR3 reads CASSPGTGNYEQYF. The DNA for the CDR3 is TGTGCCAGCTCACCCGGGACAGGGAACTACGAGCAGTACTTC.

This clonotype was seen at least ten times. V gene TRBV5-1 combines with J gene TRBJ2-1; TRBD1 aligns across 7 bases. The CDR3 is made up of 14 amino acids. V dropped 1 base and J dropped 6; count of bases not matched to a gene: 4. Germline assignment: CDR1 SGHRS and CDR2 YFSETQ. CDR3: CASSLRTGFNEQFF. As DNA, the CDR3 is TGCGCCAGCAGCTTGAGGACAGGCTTCAATGAGCAGTTCTTC.

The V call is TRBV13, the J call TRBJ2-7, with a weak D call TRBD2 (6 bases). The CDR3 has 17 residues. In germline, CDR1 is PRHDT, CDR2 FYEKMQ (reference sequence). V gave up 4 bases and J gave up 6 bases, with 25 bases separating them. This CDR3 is CASSSPEEGFLSGEQYF. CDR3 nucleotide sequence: TGTGCCAGCAGCTCCCCTGAGGAGGGGTTCCTATCTGGCGAGCAGTACTTC. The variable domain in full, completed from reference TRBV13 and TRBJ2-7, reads AAGVIQSPRHLIKEKRETATLKCYPIPRHDTVYWYQQGPGQDPQFLISFYEKMQSDKGSIPDRFSAQQFSDYHSELNMSSLELGDSALYFCASSSPEEGFLSGEQYFGPGTRLTVT.

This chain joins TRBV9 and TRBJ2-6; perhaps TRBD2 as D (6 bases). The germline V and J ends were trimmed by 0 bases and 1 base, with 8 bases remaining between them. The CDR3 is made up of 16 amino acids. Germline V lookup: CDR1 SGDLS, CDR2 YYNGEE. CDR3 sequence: CASSVAGSSGANVLTF. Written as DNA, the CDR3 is TGTGCCAGCAGCGTAGCCGGGAGTTCTGGGGCCAACGTCCTGACTTTC.

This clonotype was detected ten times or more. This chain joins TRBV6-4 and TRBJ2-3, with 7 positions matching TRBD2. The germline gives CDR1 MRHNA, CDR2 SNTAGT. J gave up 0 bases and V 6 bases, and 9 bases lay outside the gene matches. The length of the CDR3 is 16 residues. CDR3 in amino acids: CASSARGEGSTDTQYF. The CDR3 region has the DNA TGTGCCAGCAGCGCCCGAGGGGAGGGAAGCACAGATACGCAGTATTTT.